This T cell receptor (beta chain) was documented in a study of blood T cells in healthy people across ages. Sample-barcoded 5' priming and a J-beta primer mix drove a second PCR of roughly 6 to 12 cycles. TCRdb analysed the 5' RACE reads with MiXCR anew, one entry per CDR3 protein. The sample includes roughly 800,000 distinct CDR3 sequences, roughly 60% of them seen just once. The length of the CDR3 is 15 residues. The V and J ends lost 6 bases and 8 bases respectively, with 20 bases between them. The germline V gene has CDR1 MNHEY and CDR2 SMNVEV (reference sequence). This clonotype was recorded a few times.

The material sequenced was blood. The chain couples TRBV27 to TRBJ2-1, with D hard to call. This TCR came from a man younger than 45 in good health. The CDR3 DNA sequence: TGTGCCAGCAGCCCCACTGAGACCTGGTGGTATGAGCAGTTCTTC. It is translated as CASSPTETWWYEQFF.